What follows describes a single TCR beta chain. Clones were sequenced by immunoSEQ multiplex PCR, and TCRdb holds only the in-frame ones, with some missing. The sample has about 610,000 clones; around 96% are singletons. This entry belongs to a study of shared clonotypes between healthy human individuals. Naive CD8 isolation took CD45RO-negative cells positively selected for CCR7 and excluded terminally differentiated effector memory CD45RA+ cells. Every contributor of samples was a Caucasian grown-up residing in Nashville, Tennessee. CDR3 length equals 14 residues. CDR1 is MNHEY, CDR2 SMNVEV, per germline (reference sequence). V lost 0 bases, J lost 5 bases, and 10 bases lay in between.

Sequenced material: naive CD8+ T cells sorted from blood. This chain joins TRBV27 and TRBJ1-2; D is unclear. The clonotype was recovered from a woman in her 30s in good health. CDR3 in DNA: TGTGCCAGCAGTTTATCGTTCGGGATTTATGGCTACACCTTC. It translates to CASSLSFGIYGYTF.